This paragraph reports one TCR beta chain. Its antigen is currently not known. No per-base quality is available; no much larger clone lies one base away. The data were obtained in a study of blood T cells in healthy people across ages (dated by TCRdb to 2014 to 2015). About the study as a whole: Template switching captured roughly one uniquely barcoded TCR beta cDNA molecule per two T cells in model experiments. Using deep sequencing normalized with unique cDNA molecular identifiers, the study measured how TCR beta repertoire diversity changes with age. Using the same blood draw, the study looked at two additional independent replicas of 1 million unique cDNA reads for two donors, one aged 18 to 30 and the other aged 80 or older. To avoid experimental bias, donors of different ages were distributed randomly across sequencing lanes. The donors were divided into four age groups: young (average approximately 17 years), middle-aged (approximately 39), aged (about 56) and long-lived (more than 75).

Donors were 40 or so systemically healthy Caucasian individuals from Russia aged roughly 6 to 100 years. Each donor gave approximately 9.3 milliliters of peripheral blood, collected into EDTA-treated Vacutainer tubes. PBMCs were isolated by Ficoll-Paque density-gradient centrifugation, with at least 7 million obtained per sample. Total RNA, at least 6 micrograms per sample, was extracted from PBMCs with Trizol reagent. For every donor, flow cytometry on a PBMC aliquot measured the percentage of naive CD45RAhigh/CD27high T cells. Study-wide conclusions, independent of this receptor: The CMV infection status of donors was not known, potentially confounding age-related changes in expanded clonotypes. Bulk unsorted PBMC profiling prevented conclusive comparison of naive and antigen-experienced compartments. As age increased, observed TCR beta diversity per million T cells dropped in a roughly linear way, and a significant reduction was already evident by age 40. Compared with the aged group, more naive CD4+ T cells, fewer expanded clones and increased TCR diversity were shown by the long-lived group, suggesting age selection. Observed TCR beta diversity correlated strongly with the percentage of naive T cells measured by flow cytometry. Estimates of total diversity from one million sequenced T cells were regarded as lower bounds and underestimates.

From the cysteine through the phenylalanine, the CDR3 covers 11 amino acids. This entry keeps only the CDR3 DNA: 33 bases, framed from base 1. V is clipped by 6 bases and J by 5 bases, and the sequence between their germline boundaries is 10 bases long. The germline V gene specifies SQVTM as CDR1 and ANQGSEA as CDR2. Libraries were made using 5' RACE. Instrument on record: Illumina HiSeq 2500. The second PCR ran for about 6 to 12 cycles and used a J-beta primer mix along with a sample-barcoded 5' primer. A template-switch 5' adaptor carrying 12 random nucleotides introduced a unique molecular identifier onto each TCR beta cDNA molecule. Each sample yielded at least 3 million CDR3-containing paired-end reads. First-strand cDNA synthesis was performed from all RNA using the Mint cDNA synthesis kit, with priming by a TRBC-specific oligonucleotide. Following uracil-DNA glycosylase treatment, a first 18-cycle PCR with universal primers M1SS and BC2_uni_R was performed on all cDNA. Regarding the original processing steps: For normalization, 1 million high-quality reads were randomly selected from each sample, with every read carrying a distinct molecular identifier. Instead of being binned into consensus sequences, reads that shared molecular identifiers were thrown out. MiTCR, with a Q25 quality threshold and the strictest error-elimination algorithm, was used for CDR3 identification, clonotype clustering and error correction. A nonparametric unseen species model using Euler transformation provided a lower-bound estimate of total TCR beta diversity. TCRdb trimmed public reads at Q25 via fastp, called clones via MiXCR and kept in-frame beta chains. Every CDR3 protein is listed once, alongside the most common genes and DNA of its rows. In this record, the V and J calls reflect TCRdb's handling and not the investigators' own analysis. The table for this sample lists hundreds of thousands of distinct CDR3 sequences; 35% to 40% of them were counted only once. Roughly 13% of the sample is held by the ten biggest clonotypes.

This receptor was obtained from a man aged 18-30 years in good health. The sample consisted of blood. The chain employs TRBV29-1 and TRBJ2-5; a tentative D match to TRBD1 spans 6 bases. The CDR3 here reads CSVGQRETQYF. In nucleotide form, the sequence is TGCAGCGTCGGACAGAGGGAGACCCAGTACTTC.